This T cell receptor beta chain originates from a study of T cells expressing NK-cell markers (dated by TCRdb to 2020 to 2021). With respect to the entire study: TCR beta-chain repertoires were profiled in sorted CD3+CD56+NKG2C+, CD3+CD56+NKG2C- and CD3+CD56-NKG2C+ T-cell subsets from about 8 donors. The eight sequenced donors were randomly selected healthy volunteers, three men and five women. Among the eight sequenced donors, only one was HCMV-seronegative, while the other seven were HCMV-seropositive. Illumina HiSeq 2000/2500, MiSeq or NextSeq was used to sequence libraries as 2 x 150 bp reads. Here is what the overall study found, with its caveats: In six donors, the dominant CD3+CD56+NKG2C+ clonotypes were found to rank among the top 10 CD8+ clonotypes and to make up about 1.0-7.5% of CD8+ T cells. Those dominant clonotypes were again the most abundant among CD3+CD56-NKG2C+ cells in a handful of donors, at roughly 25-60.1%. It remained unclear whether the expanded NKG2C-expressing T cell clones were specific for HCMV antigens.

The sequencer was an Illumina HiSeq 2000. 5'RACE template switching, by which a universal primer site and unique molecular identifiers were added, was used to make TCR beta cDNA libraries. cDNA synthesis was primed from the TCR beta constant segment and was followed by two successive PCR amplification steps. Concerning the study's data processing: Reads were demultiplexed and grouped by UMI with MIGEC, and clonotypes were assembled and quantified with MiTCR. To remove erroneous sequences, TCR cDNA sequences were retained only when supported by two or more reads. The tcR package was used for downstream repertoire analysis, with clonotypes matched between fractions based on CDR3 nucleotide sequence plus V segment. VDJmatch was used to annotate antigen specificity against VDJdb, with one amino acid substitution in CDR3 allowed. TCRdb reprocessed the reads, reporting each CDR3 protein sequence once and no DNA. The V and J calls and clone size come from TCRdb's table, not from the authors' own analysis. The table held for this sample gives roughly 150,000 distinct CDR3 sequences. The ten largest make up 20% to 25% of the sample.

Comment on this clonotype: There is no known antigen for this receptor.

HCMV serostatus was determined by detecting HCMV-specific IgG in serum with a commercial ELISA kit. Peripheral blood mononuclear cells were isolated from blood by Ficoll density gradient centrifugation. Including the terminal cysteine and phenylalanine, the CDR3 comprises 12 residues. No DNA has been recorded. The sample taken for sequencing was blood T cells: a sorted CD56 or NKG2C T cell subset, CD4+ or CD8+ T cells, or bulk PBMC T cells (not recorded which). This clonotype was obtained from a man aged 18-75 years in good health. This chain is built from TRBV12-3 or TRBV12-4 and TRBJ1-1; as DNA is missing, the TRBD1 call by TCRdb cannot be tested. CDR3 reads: CASSFVGQGAFF.